This record covers a single T cell receptor (beta chain). This record belongs to a study of blood T cell repertoires in COVID-19. Study overall: The analysed material was cDNA or gDNA that came from T cells, B-cell-depleted T cells, or PBMCs.

Trimming removed 6 bases at V and 5 bases at J, with 16 bases between. CDR3 length: 14 residues. From germline, CDR1 is SGHTA and CDR2 FQGNSA. Some clones are missing from TCRdb's copy, which holds only in-frame ones; the method was immunoSEQ multiplex PCR. This table holds 200,000 or so clones, around three quarters found once. Sequenced: peripheral blood. The chain couples TRBV7-2 to TRBJ1-1; the D is unclear. This TCR derives from a man aged 55-75 years with active or convalescent COVID-19. CDR3 loop: CASRIKAPGTEAFF. The CDR3 nucleotides read TGTGCCAGCAGAATAAAGGCCCCCGGGACTGAAGCTTTCTTT.